This TCR beta chain is drawn from a study of PD-1 blockade in mismatch repair-deficient tumors. Regarding the study as a whole: After pembrolizumab, tumor-resident clones rose rapidly, then generally contracted before radiologic responses.

Libraries were prepared by immunoSEQ multiplex PCR; TCRdb keeps only in-frame clonotypes and omits some of them. There are under 75,000 clones in the sample; 70% to 90% occur only once, and around 13% lies in the top ten. The CDR3 is 15 residues long. The V gene lost 4 bases and the J gene lost 2 bases, with 12 bases spanning the gap. Germline-derived CDR1 and CDR2 are SGHDN and FVKESK. To note about this clone: The antigen is unknown.

This clonotype was obtained from an adult with mismatch repair-deficient cancer. Specimen: peripheral blood, collected 52 weeks after starting pembrolizumab. This chain joins TRBV14 and TRBJ1-3, with a tentative D call TRBD1 (5 bases). CDR3: CASSPFDSTGNTIYF. CDR3 sequence (DNA): TGTGCCAGCAGCCCTTTTGACAGTACTGGAAACACCATATATTTT.